The entry that follows covers one T cell receptor beta chain sequence. The entry originates in a study of Ad26.COV2.S vaccination and SARS-CoV-2 variants. Treatment described: some 19 received Ad26.COV2.S at low or high dose, single or two shots; about 5 received placebo; per-sample allocation not given. Following the first vaccine or placebo injection, samples were taken on day 63. TCRdb keeps only in-frame clones here, not all; method: immunoSEQ multiplex PCR. This table has about 420,000 clones, 85% to 90% appearing once. The length of the CDR3 is 12 residues. Germline-derived CDR1 and CDR2 are SGDLS and YYNGEE. V lost 3 bases, J lost 12 bases, and 13 bases lay in between.

The gene calls are TRBV9 and TRBJ2-1; D not resolved. This material consisted of peripheral blood, taken in a trial of Ad26.COV2.S vaccine versus placebo. The clonotype was recovered from a person aged 18-65 years who received the Ad26.COV2.S COVID-19 vaccine or a placebo. Here the CDR3 DNA reads TGTGCCAGCAGCGAGCCGCGGAAGTGGCAGTTCTTC. Its protein is CASSEPRKWQFF.